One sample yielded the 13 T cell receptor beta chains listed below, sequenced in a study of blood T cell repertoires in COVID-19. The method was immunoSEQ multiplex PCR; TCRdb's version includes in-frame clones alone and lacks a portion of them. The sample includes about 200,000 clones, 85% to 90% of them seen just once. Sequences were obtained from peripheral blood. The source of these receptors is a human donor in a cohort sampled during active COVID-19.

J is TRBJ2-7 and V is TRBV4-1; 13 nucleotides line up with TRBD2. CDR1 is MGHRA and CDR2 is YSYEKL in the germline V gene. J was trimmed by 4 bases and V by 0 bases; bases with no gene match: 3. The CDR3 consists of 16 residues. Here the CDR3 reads CASSQEGLAGIYEQYF. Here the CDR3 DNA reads TGCGCCAGCAGCCAAGAGGGACTAGCGGGAATTTACGAGCAGTACTTC.

This CDR3 is CASSMASGQTNKAFF. CDR3 DNA sequence: TGTGCCAGCAGTATGGCCAGCGGGCAGACCAATAAAGCTTTCTTT. The chain uses TRBV6-5 and TRBJ1-1, with D hard to call. Trimming pared 5 bases from V and 9 bases from J, leaving 22 bases between. Germline CDR1 reads MNHEY; CDR2 reads SVGAGI. The CDR3 extends over 15 amino acids.

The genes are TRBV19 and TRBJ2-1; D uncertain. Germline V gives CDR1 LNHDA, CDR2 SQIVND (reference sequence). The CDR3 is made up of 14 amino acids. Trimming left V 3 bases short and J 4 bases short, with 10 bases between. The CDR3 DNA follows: TGTGCCAGTAGTATTTACCCCCAGTACAATGAGCAGTTCTTC. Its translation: CASSIYPQYNEQFF.

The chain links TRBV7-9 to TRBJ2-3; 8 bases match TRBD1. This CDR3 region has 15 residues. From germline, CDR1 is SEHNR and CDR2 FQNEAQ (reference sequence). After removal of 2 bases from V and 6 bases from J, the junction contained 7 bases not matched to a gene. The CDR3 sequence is CASSLYTGGSDTQYF. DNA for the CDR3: TGTGCCAGCAGCTTATATACAGGGGGATCTGATACGCAGTATTTT.

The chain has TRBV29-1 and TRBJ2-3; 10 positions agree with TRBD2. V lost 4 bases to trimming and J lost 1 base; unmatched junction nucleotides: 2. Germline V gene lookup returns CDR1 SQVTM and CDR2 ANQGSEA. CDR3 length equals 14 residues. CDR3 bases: TGCAGCGTTGTTACTAGCGGGGGCACAGATACGCAGTATTTT. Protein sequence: CSVVTSGGTDTQYF.

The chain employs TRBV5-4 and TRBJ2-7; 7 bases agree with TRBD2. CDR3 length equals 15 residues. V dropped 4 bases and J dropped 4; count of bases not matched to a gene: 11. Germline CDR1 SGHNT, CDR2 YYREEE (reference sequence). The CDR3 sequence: CASSQTGTTVYEQYF. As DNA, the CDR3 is TGTGCCAGCAGCCAGACCGGGACTACGGTTTACGAGCAGTACTTC.

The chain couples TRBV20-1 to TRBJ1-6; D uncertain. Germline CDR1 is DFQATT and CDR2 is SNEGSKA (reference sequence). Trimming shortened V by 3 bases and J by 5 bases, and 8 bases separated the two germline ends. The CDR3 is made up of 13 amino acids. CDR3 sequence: CSASSVNNSPLHF. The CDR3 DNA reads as TGCAGTGCTAGTTCGGTGAATAATTCACCCCTCCACTTT.

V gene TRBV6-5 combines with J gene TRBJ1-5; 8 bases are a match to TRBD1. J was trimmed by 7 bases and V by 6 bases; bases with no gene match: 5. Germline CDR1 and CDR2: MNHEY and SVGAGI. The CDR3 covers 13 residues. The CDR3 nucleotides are TGTGCCAGCAGGGTGACAGGGGTCCAGCCCCAGCATTTT. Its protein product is CASRVTGVQPQHF.

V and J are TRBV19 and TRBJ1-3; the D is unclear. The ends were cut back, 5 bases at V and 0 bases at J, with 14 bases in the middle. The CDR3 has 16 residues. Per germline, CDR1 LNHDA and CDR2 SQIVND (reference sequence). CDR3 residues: CASSLIQARSGNTIYF. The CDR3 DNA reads TGTGCCAGTAGTCTGATTCAGGCCCGCTCTGGAAACACCATATATTTT.

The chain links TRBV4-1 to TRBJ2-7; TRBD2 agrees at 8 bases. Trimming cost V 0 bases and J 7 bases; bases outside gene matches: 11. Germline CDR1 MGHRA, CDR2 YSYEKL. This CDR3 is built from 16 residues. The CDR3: CASSQDETSGGVEQYF. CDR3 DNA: TGCGCCAGCAGCCAAGATGAAACTAGCGGAGGTGTGGAGCAGTACTTC.

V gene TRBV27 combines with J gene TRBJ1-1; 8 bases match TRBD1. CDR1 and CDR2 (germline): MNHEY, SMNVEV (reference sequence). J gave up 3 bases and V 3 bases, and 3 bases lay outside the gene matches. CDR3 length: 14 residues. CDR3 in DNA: TGTGCCAGCAGTTTGACAGGGGTCGACACTGAAGCTTTCTTT. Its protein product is CASSLTGVDTEAFF.

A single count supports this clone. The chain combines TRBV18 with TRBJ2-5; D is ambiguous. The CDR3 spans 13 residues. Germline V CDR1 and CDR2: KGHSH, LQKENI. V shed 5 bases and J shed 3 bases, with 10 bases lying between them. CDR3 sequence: CASSSVYKETQYF. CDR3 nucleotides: TGTGCCAGCTCATCTGTTTACAAAGAGACCCAGTACTTC.

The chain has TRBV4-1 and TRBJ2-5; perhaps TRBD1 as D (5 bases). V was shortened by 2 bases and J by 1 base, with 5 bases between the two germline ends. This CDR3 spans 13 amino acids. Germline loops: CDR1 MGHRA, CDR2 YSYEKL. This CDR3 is CASSQTGQETQYF. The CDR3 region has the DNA TGCGCCAGCAGCCAAACAGGCCAAGAGACCCAGTACTTC.